Listed here are 13 T cell receptor beta chains from one sample, sequenced in a study of T cell repertoires in cytomegalovirus infection. Their antigens remain unidentified. MiXCR was run by TCRdb on the reads, yielding one entry per CDR3 protein. Among about 110,000 distinct CDR3 sequences, about 28% were seen once, and the ten largest hold roughly 81%. The source was CD8+ T cells from cultured PBMCs, collected from culture after CMV antigen stimulation. These receptors all come from a human donor in good health (CMV status not recorded). Some clones in this sample may be carry-over from other donors' samples.

V is TRBV24-1 and J is TRBJ2-1; D gene unclear. Germline CDR1 KGHDR, CDR2 SFDVKD. V lost 6 bases and J lost 4, with 9 bases in between. The length of the CDR3 is 13 residues. In DNA, the CDR3 is TGTGCCACCAGTAGCCCCCTTTACAATGAGCAGTTCTTC. It codes for CATSSPLYNEQFF.

V gene TRBV11-2 combines with J gene TRBJ2-1; tentatively, D is TRBD2 (5 bases). CDR1 is SGHAT and CDR2 is FQNNGV in the germline V gene. CDR3 length: 15 amino acids. Trimming left V 6 bases short and J 8 bases short, with 20 bases between. Written as DNA, the CDR3 is TGTGCCAGCAGTCCCTACGGGGTAAACCCGGATGAGCAGTTCTTC. Protein product: CASSPYGVNPDEQFF.

The chain links TRBV15 to TRBJ2-3; D is perhaps TRBD2 (7 bases). The germline V gene has CDR1 LNHNV and CDR2 YYDKDF (reference sequence). There are 16 residues in the CDR3. The V end lost 0 bases, the J end lost 5 bases, and 15 bases lay between the germline ends. CDR3 protein: CATSRDAGGGRDTQYF. CDR3 sequence (DNA): TGTGCCACCAGCAGAGATGCTGGGGGGGGCCGAGATACGCAGTATTTT.

The chain couples TRBV27 to TRBJ2-1; TRBD1 matches at 7 bases. The germline CDR1 and CDR2 sequences are MNHEY and SMNVEV (reference sequence). This CDR3 contains 15 residues. V lost 5 bases, J lost 1 base, and 5 bases stayed unmatched. The CDR3 DNA follows: TGTGCCAGCAGTCGGGACAGACAATCCTACAATGAGCAGTTCTTC. Its protein is CASSRDRQSYNEQFF.

The V call is TRBV20-1, the J call TRBJ1-4; TRBD1 agrees at 9 bases. Germline assignment: CDR1 DFQATT and CDR2 SNEGSKA (reference sequence). The trim removed 6 bases at V and 5 bases at J, leaving 19 bases unmatched. The CDR3 loop spans 18 amino acids. In DNA, the CDR3 is TGCAGTGCCCGGCCCGGGACAGGGAGATTCGAATCCAATGAAAAACTGTTTTTT. Translation: CSARPGTGRFESNEKLFF.

V gene TRBV4-1 combines with J gene TRBJ1-1, with a possible D match to TRBD1 (6 bases). The V end lost 3 bases, the J end lost 4 bases, and 12 bases lay between the germline ends. Per germline, CDR1 MGHRA and CDR2 YSYEKL. The CDR3 has 14 residues. CDR3 loop: CASSHPTGSTEAFF. CDR3 coding DNA: TGCGCCAGCAGCCATCCCACAGGGAGCACTGAAGCTTTCTTT.

This clonotype came up many times. V is TRBV4-1 and J is TRBJ2-3; 9 positions agree with TRBD1. CDR1 and CDR2 from the germline V gene are MGHRA and YSYEKL. This CDR3 region has 16 residues. The V gene end was trimmed by 3 bases and the J gene end by 4 bases; junction bases not matched to a gene: 8. CDR3 region: CASSHPTGGISDTQYF. As DNA, the CDR3 is TGCGCCAGCAGCCACCCGACAGGGGGAATTTCAGATACGCAGTATTTT.

This clonotype has ten or more counts. The J gene is TRBJ2-3, the V gene TRBV7-6; 11 bases are shared with TRBD2. This CDR3 is 18 amino acids long. The ends lost 2 bases at V and 1 base at J; junction bases unmatched: 8. Germline CDR1 reads SGHVS; CDR2 reads FNYEAQ. In nucleotides, the CDR3 is TGTGCCAGCAGCTTATCTCCGATTAGCGGGGGGGGCACAGATACGCAGTATTTT. Amino acids: CASSLSPISGGGTDTQYF.

This chain connects TRBV6-4 to TRBJ2-1, with TRBD1 matching 9 bases. Germline loops: CDR1 MRHNA, CDR2 SNTAGT. The CDR3 covers 16 residues. The J segment lost 6 bases and the V segment lost 3 bases, leaving 9 bases of the junction unmatched. CDR3 in DNA: TGTGCCAGCAGTGAATGGACAGGGGCTAATTCCAATGAGCAGTTCTTC. Protein: CASSEWTGANSNEQFF.

This chain joins TRBV19 and TRBJ2-2; TRBD1 or TRBD2 may be the D gene (5 bases each). Germline V gene sequence: CDR1 LNHDA, CDR2 SQIVND (reference sequence). The V end lost 4 bases, the J end lost 8 bases, and 14 bases lay between the germline ends. CDR3 length: 14 amino acids. CDR3 residues: CASSTLEGKGELFF. The CDR3 DNA sequence: TGTGCCAGTAGTACCCTTGAGGGGAAGGGGGAGCTGTTTTTT.

This chain links TRBV9 with TRBJ1-1, with 9 bases identical to TRBD1. Germline V CDR1 and CDR2: SGDLS, YYNGEE. CDR3 length: 14 residues. Trimming at V came to 6 bases and at J to 2 bases, leaving 5 bases not matched to a gene. The CDR3 region is CASKGTGLNTEAFF. DNA of the CDR3: TGTGCCAGCAAAGGGACAGGGTTAAACACTGAAGCTTTCTTT.

This rearrangement joins TRBV7-2 to TRBJ2-7; 12 bases are shared with TRBD1. CDR3 size: 14 residues. Germline V CDR1 and CDR2: SGHTA, FQGNSA. V shed 4 bases, J shed 4 bases, and the junction held 2 bases outside the gene matches. CDR3 in amino acids: CASSWDRGPYEQYF. The CDR3 DNA reads TGTGCCAGCAGCTGGGACAGGGGGCCTTACGAGCAGTACTTC.

The CDR3 here is CASSYSSAVEQFF. The CDR3 DNA sequence: TGTGCCAGCAGTTACTCGTCGGCAGTCGAGCAGTTCTTC. V and J are TRBV6-5 and TRBJ2-1; D gene uncertain. The V end lost 0 bases, the J end lost 10 bases, and 10 bases lay between the germline ends. Germline V gene data show CDR1 as MNHEY and CDR2 as SVGAGI. This CDR3 contains 13 residues.